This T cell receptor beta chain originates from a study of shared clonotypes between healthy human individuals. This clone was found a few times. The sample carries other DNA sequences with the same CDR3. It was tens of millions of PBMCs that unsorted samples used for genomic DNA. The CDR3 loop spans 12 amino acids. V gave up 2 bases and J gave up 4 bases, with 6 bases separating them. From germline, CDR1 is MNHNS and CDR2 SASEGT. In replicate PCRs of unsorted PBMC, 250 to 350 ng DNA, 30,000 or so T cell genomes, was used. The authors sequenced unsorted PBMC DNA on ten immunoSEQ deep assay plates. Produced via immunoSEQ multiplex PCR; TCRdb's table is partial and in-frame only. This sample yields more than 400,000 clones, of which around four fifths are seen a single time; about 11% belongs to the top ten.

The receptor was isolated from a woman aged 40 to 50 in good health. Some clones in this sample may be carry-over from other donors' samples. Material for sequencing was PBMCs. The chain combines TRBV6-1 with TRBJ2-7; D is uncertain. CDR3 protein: CASSESSYEQYF. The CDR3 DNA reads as TGTGCCAGCAGTGAAAGTAGTTACGAGCAGTACTTC.